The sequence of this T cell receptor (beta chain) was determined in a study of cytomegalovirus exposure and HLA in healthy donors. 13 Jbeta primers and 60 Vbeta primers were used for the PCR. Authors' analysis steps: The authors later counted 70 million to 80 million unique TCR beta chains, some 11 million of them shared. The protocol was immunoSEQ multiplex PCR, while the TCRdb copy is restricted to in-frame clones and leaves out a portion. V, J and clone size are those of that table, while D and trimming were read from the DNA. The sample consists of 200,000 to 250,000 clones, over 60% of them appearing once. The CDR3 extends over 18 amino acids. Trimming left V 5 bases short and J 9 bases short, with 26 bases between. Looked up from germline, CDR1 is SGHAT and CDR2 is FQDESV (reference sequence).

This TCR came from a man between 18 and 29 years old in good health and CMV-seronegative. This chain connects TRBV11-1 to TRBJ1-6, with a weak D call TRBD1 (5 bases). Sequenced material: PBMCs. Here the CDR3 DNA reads TGTGCCAGCAGCAGAAACAGCAGGGATCTTCAATGGGGTTCACCCCTCCACTTT. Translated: CASSRNSRDLQWGSPLHF.